These 14 T cell receptor beta chains share one sample of origin, sequenced in a study of control samples from healthy donors and cancer patients. Method: immunoSEQ multiplex PCR; TCRdb's copy keeps in-frame clones and lacks some. The listing records about 190,000 clones. Source material: blood. The receptors here all came from a woman in her thirties in good health.

J is TRBJ2-5 and V is TRBV3-1 (or the pseudogene TRBV3-2); 12 bases fit TRBD2. Unmatched junction bases numbered 7, after V lost 4 bases and J lost 4 bases. This CDR3 has 16 residues. In germline, CDR1 is LGHDT, CDR2 YNNKEL (reference sequence). CDR3 loop: CASSRRLAGGRETQYF. As DNA, the CDR3 is TGTGCCAGCAGCCGGAGGCTAGCGGGGGGGCGAGAGACCCAGTACTTC.

V usage is TRBV6-5 and J usage is TRBJ2-3; TRBD1 matches at 8 bases. Germline V CDR1 and CDR2: MNHEY, SVGAGI. J was trimmed by 6 bases and V by 0 bases; bases with no gene match: 8. This CDR3 spans 16 amino acids. The CDR3 sequence: CASSYSSGGLGDTQYF. CDR3 nucleotide sequence: TGTGCCAGCAGTTACTCCTCAGGGGGCCTCGGGGATACGCAGTATTTT.

The chain recombines TRBV4-1 with TRBJ1-5; D is unresolved. This CDR3 has 16 residues. Trimming shortened V by 0 bases and J by 4 bases, and 13 bases separated the two germline ends. The germline CDR1 and CDR2 sequences are MGHRA and YSYEKL. The CDR3, as DNA: TGCGCCAGCAGCCAAGAGGGCGGCAGGCCGAATCAGCCCCAGCATTTT. Translated, it gives CASSQEGGRPNQPQHF.

The CDR3 spells CASSRTSGGYNEQFF. The CDR3 region has the DNA TGTGCCAGCAGCAGGACTAGCGGGGGATACAATGAGCAGTTCTTC. The rearrangement links TRBV7-6 to TRBJ2-1; 13 bases match TRBD2. Germline loops: CDR1 SGHVS, CDR2 FNYEAQ. This CDR3 region has 15 residues. The J segment lost 4 bases and the V segment lost 5 bases, leaving 2 bases of the junction unmatched.

CDR3 DNA sequence: TGCGCCAGCAGTAATGCGCTGAACACTGAAGCTTTCTTT. It yields the protein CASSNALNTEAFF. The J gene is TRBJ1-1, the V gene TRBV5-1; the D is unclear. Per the germline V gene, CDR1 is SGHRS and CDR2 is YFSETQ. V shed 5 bases and J shed 0 bases, with 8 bases lying between them. The CDR3 is 13 amino acids. Full variable domain (missing parts from reference TRBV5-1 and TRBJ1-1): KAGVTQTPRYLIKTRGQQVTLSCSPISGHRSVSWYQQTPGQGLQFLFEYFSETQRNKGNFPGRFSGRQFSNSRSEMNVSTLELGDSALYLCASSNALNTEAFFGQGTRLTVV.

CDR3 in amino acids: CASARDPNTEAFF. In DNA, the CDR3 is TGTGCCAGCGCGCGGGACCCGAACACTGAAGCTTTCTTT. The rearrangement joins TRBV11-3 to TRBJ1-1; possible D gene TRBD1, 5 bases. With 8 bases removed from V and 1 base from J, the gap between germline ends came to 11 bases. This CDR3 spans 13 amino acids. The germline CDR1 and CDR2 sequences are SGHNT and YENEEA.

The V call is TRBV2, the J call TRBJ1-1; D is undetermined. The CDR3 totals 14 residues. Per germline, CDR1 SNHLY and CDR2 FYNNEI. The ends were cut back, 9 bases at V and 5 bases at J, with 19 bases in the middle. CDR3 DNA sequence: TGTGCCAGTTCCTTGATAAGGGTAAATACTGAAGCTTTCTTT. It is translated as CASSLIRVNTEAFF.

V gene TRBV28 combines with J gene TRBJ1-2; 7 bases match TRBD1. The CDR3 is 14 residues long. V lost 6 bases to trimming and J lost 5 bases; unmatched junction nucleotides: 9. CDR1 MDHEN and CDR2 SYDVKM come from the germline V gene. This chain's CDR3 is CASRVPDRAYGYTF. The CDR3 DNA reads as TGTGCCAGCAGGGTGCCCGACAGGGCATATGGCTACACCTTC.

The chain employs TRBV28 and TRBJ1-5; 9 nucleotides agree with TRBD1. Germline CDR1 is MDHEN and CDR2 is SYDVKM. The CDR3 length is 16 residues. Trimming at V came to 4 bases and at J to 6 bases, leaving 10 bases not matched to a gene. The CDR3 is CASSSTPGTGIQPQHF. CDR3 DNA: TGTGCCAGCAGTTCCACCCCCGGGACAGGGATTCAGCCCCAGCATTTT.

V gene TRBV19 combines with J gene TRBJ1-5; D gene uncertain. Deletions cut 1 base from V and 0 bases from J, with 10 bases between. The CDR3 runs to 16 residues. Germline lookup yields CDR1 LNHDA and CDR2 SQIVND (reference sequence). Here the CDR3 DNA reads TGTGCCAGTAGTATAGCACGGTTTAATAGCAATCAGCCCCAGCATTTT. Translated, it gives CASSIARFNSNQPQHF.

The J gene is TRBJ1-1, the V gene TRBV5-1; no firm D call. The CDR3 has 14 residues. The ends were cut back, 1 base at V and 3 bases at J, with 10 bases in the middle. Germline CDR1 is SGHRS and CDR2 is YFSETQ. The chain's CDR3 is CASSLNTAYTEAFF. The DNA for the CDR3 is TGCGCCAGCAGCTTGAACACCGCGTACACTGAAGCTTTCTTT. The entire variable domain, with the rest obtained from reference TRBV5-1 and TRBJ1-1, is as follows: KAGVTQTPRYLIKTRGQQVTLSCSPISGHRSVSWYQQTPGQGLQFLFEYFSETQRNKGNFPGRFSGRQFSNSRSEMNVSTLELGDSALYLCASSLNTAYTEAFFGQGTRLTVV.

The chain employs TRBV2 and TRBJ2-7; TRBD2 aligns across 8 bases. This CDR3 is 13 amino acids long. CDR1 and CDR2 (germline): SNHLY, FYNNEI. The V segment lost 8 bases and the J segment 7 bases; nucleotides outside the gene matches: 10. The CDR3 loop reads CASSTGGRWEQYF. The CDR3 DNA sequence: TGTGCCAGCTCAACGGGGGGGCGCTGGGAGCAGTACTTC. Combining the CDR3 with reference TRBV2 and TRBJ2-7 gives the whole variable domain EPEVTQTPSHQVTQMGQEVILRCVPISNHLYFYWYRQILGQKVEFLVSFYNNEISEKSEIFDDQFSVERPDGSNFTLKIRSTKLEDSAMYFCASSTGGRWEQYFGPGTRLTVT.

The gene calls are TRBV6-4 and TRBJ2-1, with 13 bases that match TRBD2. The CDR3 is 15 residues long. Looked up from germline, CDR1 is MRHNA and CDR2 is SNTAGT. V shed 1 base and J 8 bases; nucleotides not matched to a gene: 2. The CDR3 loop reads CASSDFTSGGDEQFF. CDR3 DNA sequence: TGTGCCAGCAGTGACTTTACTAGCGGGGGGGATGAGCAGTTCTTC.

The rearrangement links TRBV4-1 to TRBJ1-2; no clear D gene. CDR1 MGHRA and CDR2 YSYEKL come from the germline V gene. The CDR3 totals 17 residues. Trimming cost V 4 bases and J 0 bases, with 18 bases left between them. CDR3 residues: CASSRLPGGRANYGYTF. The CDR3 DNA is TGCGCCAGCAGCCGACTCCCTGGCGGGCGGGCTAACTATGGCTACACCTTC.